The 6 T cell receptor beta chains below all came from one sample that was sequenced in a study of T cell responses to AZD1222 COVID-19 vaccine. The repertoire was sequenced with immunoSEQ multiplex PCR; TCRdb's copy has only in-frame clones and lacks some. In the table there are 150,000 or so clones, 80% to 95% of which are singletons. The sample consisted of peripheral blood, taken 28 days after the second AZD1222 dose. The receptor set was obtained from an adult who received the AZD1222 COVID-19 vaccine.

The chain uses TRBV6-1 and TRBJ1-1; 8 bases map to TRBD1. The CDR3 covers 13 residues. Trimming at V came to 2 bases and at J to 4 bases, leaving 0 bases not matched to a gene. Germline CDR1 and CDR2: MNHNS and SASEGT. CDR3 DNA sequence: TGTGCCAGCAGTGAACAGGGGGCCACTGAAGCTTTCTTT. Translating gives CASSEQGATEAFF.

This chain connects TRBV6-5 to TRBJ1-1, with TRBD1 matching over 9 bases. The junction had 4 bases not matched to a gene; V was cut back by 5 bases and J by 0 bases. The germline V gene has CDR1 MNHEY and CDR2 SVGAGI. The CDR3 has 15 amino acids. The CDR3 nucleotides are TGTGCCAGCAGTCGCCGACAGGGGGTGAACACTGAAGCTTTCTTT. Protein sequence: CASSRRQGVNTEAFF.

The J gene is TRBJ1-2, the V gene TRBV7-2; D uncertain. There are 13 residues in the CDR3. Germline V CDR1 and CDR2: SGHTA, FQGNSA. V was cut by 2 bases and J by 8 bases, with 12 bases left in between. The CDR3 nucleotides read TGTGCCAGCAGCTTAATTCCCGACGGCGGCTACACCTTC. Encoded protein: CASSLIPDGGYTF.

The genes are TRBV28 and TRBJ2-1; the D gene is possibly TRBD2 (5 bases). Germline V gene data show CDR1 as MDHEN and CDR2 as SYDVKM. Deletions cut 4 bases from V and 9 bases from J, with 28 bases between. The CDR3 is 18 amino acids. The CDR3 loop reads CASSSLGVLAEGKVEQFF. DNA for the CDR3: TGTGCCAGCAGTTCCCTCGGTGTCCTAGCTGAGGGAAAGGTTGAGCAGTTCTTC.

This rearrangement joins TRBV30 to TRBJ1-3; no clear D. Trimming removed 0 bases at V and 2 bases at J, with 11 bases between. The CDR3 runs 15 residues. CDR1 and CDR2 (germline): GTSNPN, SVGIG (reference sequence). DNA for the CDR3: TGTGCCTGGAGTGTACGTATTGGGGCTGGAAACACCATATATTTT. This encodes CAWSVRIGAGNTIYF. Drawing the rest from reference TRBV30 and TRBJ1-3, the complete variable domain is SQTIHQWPATLVQPVGSPLSLECTVEGTSNPNLYWYRQAAGRGLQLLFYSVGIGQISSEVPQNLSASRPQDRQFILSSKKLLLSDSGFYLCAWSVRIGAGNTIYFGEGSWLTVV.

The chain recombines TRBV9 with TRBJ2-2; 14 positions agree with TRBD2. V shed 3 bases, J shed 4 bases, and the junction held 8 bases outside the gene matches. Germline-derived CDR1 and CDR2 are SGDLS and YYNGEE. The CDR3 is made up of 18 amino acids. The CDR3 region has the DNA TGTGCCAGCAGCGCGAGACTAGCGGGAGGGACGAGCACCGGGGAGCTGTTTTTT. This sequence encodes CASSARLAGGTSTGELFF.